A selection of T cell receptor beta chains follows, all from one sample in a study of shared clonotypes between healthy human individuals. The repertoire was sequenced with immunoSEQ multiplex PCR; TCRdb's copy has only in-frame clones and lacks some. The sample shows about 1.5 million clones, roughly 98% of them seen only once. Sequencing used naive CD4+ T cells sorted from blood. All receptors come from a man aged 25-45 years in good health. Each CDR3 is given with its conserved first and last residue. Clone sizes are given selectively: once, few, many, or a class where the clone is expanded.

-	TRBV5-6	TRBJ1-2	CASSLVGQGVIYGYTF
-	TRBV7-6	TRBJ2-1	CASSLRYGGTLSYNEQFF
-	TRBV14	TRBJ1-1	CASSQEGEIGAFF
-	TRBV6-5	TRBJ2-1	CASRYDRLNEQFF
-	TRBV28	TRBJ2-5	CASSLYSLSGTGQEPQETQYF
-	TRBV7-9	TRBJ1-5	CASSHGGTASNQPQHF
once	TRBV19	TRBJ2-7	CASSIPGLAGVDEQYF
-	TRBV18	TRBJ2-1	CASSSSSGYNEQFF
-	TRBV11-3	TRBJ2-1	CASSFRGLQNEQFF
-	TRBV6-6	TRBJ1-1	CASSYRGAGMNTEAFF
-	TRBV5-1	TRBJ1-2	CASSPGRNTATNYGYTF
once	TRBV5-1	TRBJ1-5	CASSVQGSPNQPQHF
-	TRBV6-5	TRBJ2-5	CASSPWTEETQYF
-	TRBV9	TRBJ2-7	CASSVGPGPSYEQYF
few	TRBV6-6	TRBJ1-5	CASSTHYHPQHF
-	TRBV5-1	TRBJ2-1	CASSPTGGYNEQFF
-	TRBV18	TRBJ1-3	CASSPRWQAGRGNSGNTIYF
-	TRBV7-7	TRBJ2-5	CASTAGPTETQYF
-	TRBV7-9	TRBJ2-7	CASSPPIMDEQYF
-	TRBV6-5	TRBJ2-1	CASSYSTRVREQFF
-	TRBV18	TRBJ1-2	CASSPGRPYGYTF
-	TRBV2	TRBJ2-3	CASNVRLAVPDTQYF
-	TRBV11-2	TRBJ2-7	CASSQGGAGGPYEQYF
once	TRBV9	TRBJ1-3	CASSVQGTSGNTIYF
-	TRBV28	TRBJ2-7	CASSLWGPYEQYF
-	TRBV7-9	TRBJ1-3	CASSLVGSSGNTIYF
-	TRBV29-1	TRBJ2-2	CSVEPSGGNTGELFF
-	TRBV19	TRBJ2-1	CASSMLAGTYNEQFF
-	TRBV6-5	TRBJ1-5	CASSYSAGQPQHF
-	TRBV7-2	TRBJ1-2	CASSSITIGYTF
-	TRBV10-3	TRBJ1-5	CAISETRFGGNQPQHF
-	TRBV28	TRBJ1-5	CASSLRAGQNQPQHF
-	TRBV6-1	TRBJ1-4	CASHRTTNEKLFF
once	TRBV6-1	TRBJ2-1	CANRQDFYNEQFF
-	TRBV18	TRBJ2-1	CASSEHPAGEGFF
-	TRBV4-1	TRBJ2-1	CASSQVGGLVFFF
-	TRBV6-6	TRBJ2-2	CASSYSGGSTGELFF
-	TRBV9	TRBJ2-5	CASSETSGPRYAETQYF
-	TRBV25-1	TRBJ2-7	CASSQSARKQYF
-	TRBV11-2	TRBJ2-5	CASSFPGRETQYF
-	TRBV11-2	TRBJ2-5	CASSPSGVRETQYF
-	TRBV9	TRBJ2-1	CASSSTGASGSYNEQFF
-	TRBV18	TRBJ2-5	CASSPPKPGQHQETQYF
-	TRBV9	TRBJ2-1	CASSVAGAPGAGDNEQFF
-	TRBV11-2	TRBJ2-3	CASSFSGRAQDTQYF
-	TRBV15	TRBJ2-1	CATSRPGDNNEQFF
-	TRBV29-1	TRBJ2-3	CSVEGTSGRAVSDTQYF
-	TRBV2	TRBJ1-4	CASSELIRGEKLFF